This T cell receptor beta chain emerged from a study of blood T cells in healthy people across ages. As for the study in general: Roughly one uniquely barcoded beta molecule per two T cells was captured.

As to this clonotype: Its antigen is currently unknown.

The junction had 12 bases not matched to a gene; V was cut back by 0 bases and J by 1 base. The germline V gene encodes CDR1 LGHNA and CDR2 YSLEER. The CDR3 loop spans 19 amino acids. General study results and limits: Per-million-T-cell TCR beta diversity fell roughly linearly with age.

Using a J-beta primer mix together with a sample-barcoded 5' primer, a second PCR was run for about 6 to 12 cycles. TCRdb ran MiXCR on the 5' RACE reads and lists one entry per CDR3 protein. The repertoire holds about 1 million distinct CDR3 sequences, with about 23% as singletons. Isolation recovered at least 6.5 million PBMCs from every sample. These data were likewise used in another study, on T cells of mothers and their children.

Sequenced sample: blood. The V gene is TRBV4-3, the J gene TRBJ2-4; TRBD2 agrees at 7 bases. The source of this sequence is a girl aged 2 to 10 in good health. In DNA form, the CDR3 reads TGCGCCAGCAGCCAAGACAGGGAAGGAGCGGGGCGGGCCAAAAACATTCAGTACTTC. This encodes CASSQDREGAGRAKNIQYF.